This is a list of T cell receptor beta chains from one sample in a study of cytomegalovirus exposure and HLA in healthy donors. TCRdb's copy holds only in-frame clones and misses some; the assay was immunoSEQ multiplex PCR. This sample has 57,000 or so clones, with just under 95% found just once. Sequencing was done on a sample of PBMCs. The receptors here all came from a man aged 18 to 29 in good health and CMV-seronegative. CDR3s include the opening cysteine and the closing phenylalanine or tryptophan. D genes are given only for firm matches. Part of the rows lack a size; the others show once, few, many or a class for expanded clones.

CASSSSLDYYKDNEQFF	TGTGCCAGCAGCTCTTCTCTGGACTACTACAAGGACAATGAGCAGTTCTTC	TRBV7-9	TRBJ2-1	.	.
CASSPEPTGPYGYTF	TGTGCCAGCAGCCCAGAACCGACAGGCCCCTATGGCTACACCTTC	TRBV2	TRBJ1-2	.	few
CASSLSLAGARTDTQYF	TGTGCCAGCAGCTTAAGCTTAGCGGGAGCCCGCACAGATACGCAGTATTTT	TRBV5-6	TRBJ2-3	TRBD2	.
CASSQGQEAFF	TGTGCCAGCAGCCAGGGACAAGAAGCTTTCTTT	TRBV7-3	TRBJ1-1	.	.
CASRTGGFEKLFF	TGTGCCAGCAGGACAGGGGGTTTCGAAAAACTGTTTTTT	TRBV28	TRBJ1-4	TRBD1	.
CASPEGPAGANVLTF	TGTGCCAGCCCCGAGGGCCCAGCTGGGGCCAACGTCCTGACTTTC	TRBV7-9	TRBJ2-6	.	few
CASSSGQIPPQHF	TGTGCCAGCAGTTCGGGACAGATTCCGCCCCAGCATTTT	TRBV28	TRBJ1-5	TRBD1	.
CASRSLSGRGDTQYF	TGTGCCAGCAGAAGCCTTAGCGGGAGGGGAGATACGCAGTATTTT	TRBV2	TRBJ2-3	TRBD2	.
CAGGTSGSVNEQFF	TGTGCCGGCGGGACTAGCGGGAGTGTGAATGAGCAGTTCTTC	TRBV2	TRBJ2-1	TRBD2	.
CASSLGTAYGYTF	TGTGCCAGCAGCCTTGGGACAGCGTATGGCTACACCTTC	TRBV6-4	TRBJ1-2	TRBD1	.
CSVEGTVEGYTF	TGCAGCGTTGAAGGTACAGTGGAAGGCTACACCTTC	TRBV29-1	TRBJ1-2	.	.
CASSERTAGGRYEQYF	TGTGCCAGCAGTGAAAGAACAGCGGGAGGTCGATACGAGCAGTACTTC	TRBV6-1	TRBJ2-7	TRBD2	.
CASSSLTGVNEQFF	TGTGCCAGCAGTTCCCTAACAGGAGTCAATGAGCAGTTCTTC	TRBV27	TRBJ2-1	.	.
CSGYRSEYTDTQYF	TGCAGCGGATACAGGAGTGAATACACAGATACGCAGTATTTT	TRBV29-1	TRBJ2-3	.	.
CASSLGSERLEQYF	TGTGCCAGCAGCTTAGGGAGCGAGCGACTCGAGCAGTACTTC	TRBV11-2	TRBJ2-7	.	few
CSVEGEQGPGVGQFF	TGCAGCGTTGAAGGCGAACAGGGACCAGGGGTAGGGCAGTTCTTC	TRBV29-1	TRBJ2-1	.	.
CASSQLAGEATGELFF	TGTGCCAGCAGCCAACTAGCGGGAGAGGCCACCGGGGAGCTGTTTTTT	TRBV11-3	TRBJ2-2	TRBD2	once
CASSMAGFMNTEAFF	TGTGCCAGTAGTATGGCCGGGTTTATGAACACTGAAGCTTTCTTT	TRBV19	TRBJ1-1	.	.
CASSIENRAGTEAFF	TGCGCCAGCAGCATAGAAAACAGGGCGGGCACTGAAGCTTTCTTT	TRBV5-1	TRBJ1-1	.	.
CASSDTSGRAVEQFF	TGCGCCAGCAGTGATACTAGCGGGAGGGCCGTTGAGCAGTTCTTC	TRBV10-1	TRBJ2-1	TRBD2	.
CASRDSAGVVNEQYF	TGTGCCAGCAGGGATTCGGCGGGAGTGGTGAACGAGCAGTACTTC	TRBV7-9	TRBJ2-7	TRBD2	.
CASSSGLAGTYEQYF	TGTGCCAGCAGTTCCGGACTAGCGGGTACCTACGAGCAGTACTTC	TRBV28	TRBJ2-7	TRBD2	once
CASSRTRLETQYF	TGTGCCAGCTCACGGACTAGACTAGAGACCCAGTACTTC	TRBV18	TRBJ2-5	TRBD2	.
CASSYFQNTEAFF	TGTGCCAGCAGTTACTTCCAGAACACTGAAGCTTTCTTT	TRBV6-6	TRBJ1-1	.	.
CASSMAGTGKETQYF	TGTGCCAGTAGTATGGCCGGGACAGGAAAAGAGACCCAGTACTTC	TRBV19	TRBJ2-5	TRBD1	.
CASSFVSSEAFF	TGTGCCAGCAGCTTCGTTTCCTCTGAAGCTTTCTTT	TRBV5-4	TRBJ1-1	.	.
CASNFGNTEAFF	TGTGCCAGCAATTTCGGGAACACTGAAGCTTTCTTT	TRBV11-3	TRBJ1-1	.	.
CASSWGGSSGANVLTF	TGTGCCAGCAGTTGGGGGGGCAGCTCTGGGGCCAACGTCCTGACTTTC	TRBV11-3	TRBJ2-6	.	.
CASSWGLSGRLTDTQYF	TGCGCCAGCAGCTGGGGTCTAAGCGGGCGCCTCACAGATACGCAGTATTTT	TRBV5-1	TRBJ2-3	.	.
CASSLFGTGVMNTEAFF	TGTGCCAGCAGCTTGTTCGGGACAGGGGTCATGAACACTGAAGCTTTCTTT	TRBV7-9	TRBJ1-1	TRBD1	.
CATSRDPSTDTQYF	TGTGCCACCAGCAGAGACCCGAGCACAGATACGCAGTATTTT	TRBV15	TRBJ2-3	.	.
CASSVGGQMNTEAFF	TGTGCCAGCAGCGTAGGTGGACAGATGAACACTGAAGCTTTCTTT	TRBV9	TRBJ1-1	.	once